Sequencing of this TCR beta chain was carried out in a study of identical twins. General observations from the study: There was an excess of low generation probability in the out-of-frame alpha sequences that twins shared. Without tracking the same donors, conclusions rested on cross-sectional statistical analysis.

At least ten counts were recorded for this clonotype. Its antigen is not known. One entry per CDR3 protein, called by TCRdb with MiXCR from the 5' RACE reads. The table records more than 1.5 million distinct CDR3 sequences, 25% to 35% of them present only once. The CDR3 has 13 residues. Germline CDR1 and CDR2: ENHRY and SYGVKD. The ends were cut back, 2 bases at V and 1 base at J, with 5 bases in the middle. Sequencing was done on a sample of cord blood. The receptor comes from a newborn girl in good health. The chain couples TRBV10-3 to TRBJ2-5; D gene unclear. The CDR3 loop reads CAISEGFQETQYF. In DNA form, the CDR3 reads TGTGCCATCAGTGAGGGCTTCCAAGAGACCCAGTACTTC.